This is a list of T cell receptor beta chains from one sample in a study of early T cells in non-severe SARS-CoV-2 infection. TCRdb re-analysed the 5' RACE reads in MiXCR, keeping a single row per CDR3 protein. This sample has 50,000 to 70,000 distinct CDR3 sequences, with 6.5% to 8.5% found just once. Input material: whole blood. All receptors derive from an adult who was a healthcare worker with PCR-confirmed SARS-CoV-2 infection or an uninfected control (not recorded which). Both conserved end residues are trimmed from each CDR3. D genes are given only for firm matches. A clone size is listed for some rows: how often the clone was seen (once, few, many), or a class if it is expanded.

v_gene,abundance,j_gene,d_gene,CDR3aa
TRBV9,few,TRBJ1-1,NA,ASTSWGSTEAF
TRBV28,many,TRBJ1-1,TRBD1,ASSAGQGALAF
TRBV5-1,few,TRBJ1-2,TRBD1,ASSSLGQGNYGYT
TRBV9,few,TRBJ2-3,TRBD2,ASSQRAGGGTDTQY
TRBV9,NA,TRBJ1-1,NA,ASSVGGLGHTEAF
TRBV7-8,many,TRBJ2-1,NA,ASSSAVGNNEQF
TRBV5-1,NA,TRBJ2-6,NA,ASSLYKSGANVLT
TRBV3-2,NA,TRBJ2-5,NA,ASRAGTGEETQY
TRBV7-2,few,TRBJ2-2,NA,ASSLARLANTGELF
TRBV7-9,few,TRBJ1-2,NA,ASSLDLTGANYGYT
TRBV28,few,TRBJ2-7,TRBD2,ASSPPGGPLYEQY
TRBV18,NA,TRBJ2-5,NA,ASSMDWQETQY
TRBV27,many,TRBJ1-5,TRBD1,ASSPRQGISQPQH
TRBV20-1,NA,TRBJ1-4,NA,SASAGKLF
TRBV20-1,NA,TRBJ2-3,TRBD2,SVARESITDTQY
TRBV6-2/TRBV6-3,few,TRBJ1-2,NA,ASSSPSPRVT
TRBV29-1,NA,TRBJ2-3,TRBD2,SVEDLAGGPSRTDTQY
TRBV4-1,NA,TRBJ2-6,NA,ASSQGLLPSGANVLT
TRBV28,many,TRBJ2-5,NA,ASNVPGVQETQY
TRBV4-1,many,TRBJ2-7,TRBD2,ASSLVGREVYEQY
TRBV6-5,few,TRBJ2-1,TRBD2,ASSSSGGRRNNEQF
TRBV3-1,few,TRBJ1-1,NA,ASSQVVGDTEAF
TRBV29-1,many,TRBJ2-1,NA,SVTRDNEQF
TRBV20-1,many,TRBJ2-1,TRBD2,SARLAGVRNEQF
TRBV18,NA,TRBJ2-1,NA,ASSPRVVLERGEQF
TRBV7-6,many,TRBJ2-3,NA,ASSLARNTDTQY
TRBV20-1,NA,TRBJ2-5,TRBD2,SVRTGGPETQY
TRBV10-3,NA,TRBJ2-7,TRBD2,AISEDGTSGNEQY